This T cell receptor (beta chain) is from a study of T cell repertoires in cytomegalovirus infection. Study at large: CMV infection together with matching HLA type was indicated by public TCR beta signatures.

Study-wide results and caveats: Summed public TCR beta family frequency identified CMV carriers bearing the relevant HLA.

TCRdb reanalysed the reads using MiXCR and keeps one entry per CDR3 protein. The sample shows hundreds of thousands of distinct CDR3 sequences, 30% to 35% of them seen only once. Concerning this clonotype: Its antigen is not known.

Trimming stripped 1 base from V and 2 bases from J, with 13 bases between. In germline, CDR1 is LNHDA, CDR2 SQIVND (reference sequence). There are 16 residues in the CDR3. This receptor was taken from a human donor in good health (CMV status not recorded). Some clones in this sample may be carry-over from other donors' samples. Sample: cultured PBMCs, taken from culture after CMV antigen stimulation. J is TRBJ2-3 and V is TRBV19; no firm D call. The CDR3 bases are TGTGCCAGTAGTATAGGATCAGCGCCCCCCACAGATACGCAGTATTTT. It translates to CASSIGSAPPTDTQYF.